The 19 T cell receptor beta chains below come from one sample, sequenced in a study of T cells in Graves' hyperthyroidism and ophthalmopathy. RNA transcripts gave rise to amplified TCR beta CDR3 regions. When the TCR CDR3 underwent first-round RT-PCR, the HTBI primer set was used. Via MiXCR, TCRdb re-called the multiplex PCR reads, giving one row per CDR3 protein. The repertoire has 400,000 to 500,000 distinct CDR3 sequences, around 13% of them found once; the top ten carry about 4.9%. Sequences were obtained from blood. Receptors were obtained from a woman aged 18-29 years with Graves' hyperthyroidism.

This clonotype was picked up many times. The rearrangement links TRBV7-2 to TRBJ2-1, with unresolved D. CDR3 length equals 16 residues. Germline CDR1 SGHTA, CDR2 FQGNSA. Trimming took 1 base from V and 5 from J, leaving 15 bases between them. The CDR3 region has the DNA TGTGCCAGCAGCTTAGTATCTGTGTCAAGAAACAATGAGCAGTTCTTC. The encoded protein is CASSLVSVSRNNEQFF.

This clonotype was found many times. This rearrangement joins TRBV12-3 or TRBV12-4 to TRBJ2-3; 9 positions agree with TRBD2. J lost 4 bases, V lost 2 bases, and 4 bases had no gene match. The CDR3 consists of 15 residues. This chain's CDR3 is CASSLLAGSPDTQYF. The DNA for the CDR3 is TGTGCCAGCAGTTTACTAGCGGGGTCCCCAGATACGCAGTATTTT.

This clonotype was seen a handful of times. The CDR3 coding sequence is TGTGCCAGCAGCGTATCAGGGGCAGGTGGCTACACCTTC. Translation gives CASSVSGAGGYTF. The chain carries TRBV9 and TRBJ1-2; possibly TRBD1 for D (6 bases). Trimming shortened V by 1 base and J by 7 bases, and 11 bases separated the two germline ends. Per germline, CDR1 SGDLS and CDR2 YYNGEE. The length of the CDR3 is 13 residues. Full variable domain (rest looked up from reference TRBV9 and TRBJ1-2): DSGVTQTPKHLITATGQRVTLRCSPRSGDLSVYWYQQSLDQGLQFLIQYYNGEERAKGNILERFSAQQFPDLHSELNLSSLELGDSALYFCASSVSGAGGYTFGSGTRLTVV.

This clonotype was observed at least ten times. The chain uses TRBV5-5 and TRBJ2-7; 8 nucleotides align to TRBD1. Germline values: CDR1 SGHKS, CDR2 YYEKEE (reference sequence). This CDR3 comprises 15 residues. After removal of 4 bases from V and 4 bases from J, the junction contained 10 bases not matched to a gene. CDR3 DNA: TGTGCCAGCAGCCCAAGGCGGACAGGGAGTTACGAGCAGTACTTC. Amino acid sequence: CASSPRRTGSYEQYF. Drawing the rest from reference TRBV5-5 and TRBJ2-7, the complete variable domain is DAGVTQSPTHLIKTRGQQVTLRCSPISGHKSVSWYQQVLGQGPQFIFQYYEKEERGRGNFPDRFSARQFPNYSSELNVNALLLGDSALYLCASSPRRTGSYEQYFGPGTRLTVT.

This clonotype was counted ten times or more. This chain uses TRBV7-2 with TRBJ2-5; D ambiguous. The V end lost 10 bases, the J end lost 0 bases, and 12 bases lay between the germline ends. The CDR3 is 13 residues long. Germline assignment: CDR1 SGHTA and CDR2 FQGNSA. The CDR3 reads CATNRANQETQYF. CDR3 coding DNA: TGTGCCACCAACCGAGCTAACCAAGAGACCCAGTACTTC.

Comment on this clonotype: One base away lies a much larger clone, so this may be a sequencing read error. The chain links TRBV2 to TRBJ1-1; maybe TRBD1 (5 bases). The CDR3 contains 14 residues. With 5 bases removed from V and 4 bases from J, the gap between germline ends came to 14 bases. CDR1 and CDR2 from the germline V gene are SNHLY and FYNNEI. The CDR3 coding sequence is TGTGCCAGCAGTCCCCGGGGGGGGATCACTGAAGCTTTCTTT. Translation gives CASSPRGGITEAFF.

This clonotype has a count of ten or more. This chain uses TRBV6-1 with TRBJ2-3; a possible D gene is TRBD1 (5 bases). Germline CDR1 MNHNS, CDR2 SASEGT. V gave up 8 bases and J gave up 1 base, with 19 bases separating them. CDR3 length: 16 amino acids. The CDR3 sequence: CASSPTDQGRTDTQYF. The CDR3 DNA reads TGTGCCAGCTCCCCGACCGACCAGGGTCGCACAGATACGCAGTATTTT.

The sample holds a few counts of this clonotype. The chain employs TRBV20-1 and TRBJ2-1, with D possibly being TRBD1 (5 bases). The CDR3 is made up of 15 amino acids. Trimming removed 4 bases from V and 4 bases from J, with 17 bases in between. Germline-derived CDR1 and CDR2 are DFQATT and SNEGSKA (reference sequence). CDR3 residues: CSAISGSEAYNEQFF. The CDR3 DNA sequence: TGCAGTGCTATTTCAGGGTCCGAAGCTTACAATGAGCAGTTCTTC.

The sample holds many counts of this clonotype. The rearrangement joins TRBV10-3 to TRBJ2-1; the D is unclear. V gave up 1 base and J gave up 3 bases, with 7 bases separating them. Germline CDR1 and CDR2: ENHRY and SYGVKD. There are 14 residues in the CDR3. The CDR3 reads CAISEFINYNEQFF. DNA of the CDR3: TGTGCCATCAGTGAGTTTATCAACTACAATGAGCAGTTCTTC.

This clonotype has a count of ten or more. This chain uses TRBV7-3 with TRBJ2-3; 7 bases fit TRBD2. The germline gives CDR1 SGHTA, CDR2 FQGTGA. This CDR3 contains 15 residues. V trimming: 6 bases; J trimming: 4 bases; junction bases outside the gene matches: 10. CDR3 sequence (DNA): TGTGCCAGCAGTTCAGGACTAGGGAGAGCAGATACGCAGTATTTT. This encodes CASSSGLGRADTQYF.

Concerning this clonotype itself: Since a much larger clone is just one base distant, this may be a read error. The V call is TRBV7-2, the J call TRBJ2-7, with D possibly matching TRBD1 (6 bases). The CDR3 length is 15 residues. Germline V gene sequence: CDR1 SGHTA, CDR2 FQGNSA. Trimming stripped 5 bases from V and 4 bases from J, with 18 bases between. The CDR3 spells CASSLSGRGKYEQYF. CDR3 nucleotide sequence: TGTGCCAGCAGCCTATCCGGCAGGGGAAAGTACGAGCAGTACTTC.

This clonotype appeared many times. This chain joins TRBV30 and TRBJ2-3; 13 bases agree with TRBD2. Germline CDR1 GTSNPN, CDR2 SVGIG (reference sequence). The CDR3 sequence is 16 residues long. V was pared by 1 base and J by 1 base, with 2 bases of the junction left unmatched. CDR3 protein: CAWSEGLAGGTDTQYF. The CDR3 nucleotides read TGTGCCTGGAGTGAAGGACTAGCGGGAGGCACAGATACGCAGTATTTT.

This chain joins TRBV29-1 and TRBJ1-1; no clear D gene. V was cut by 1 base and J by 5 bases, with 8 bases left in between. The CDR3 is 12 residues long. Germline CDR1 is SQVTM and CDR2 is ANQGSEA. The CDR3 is CSVEGLETEAFF. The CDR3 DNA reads TGCAGCGTTGAAGGGTTGGAAACTGAAGCTTTCTTT. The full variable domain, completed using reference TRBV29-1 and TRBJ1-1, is SAVISQKPSRDICQRGTSLTIQCQVDSQVTMMFWYRQQPGQSLTLIATANQGSEATYESGFVIDKFPISRPNLTFSTLTVSNMSPEDSSIYLCSVEGLETEAFFGQGTRLTVV.

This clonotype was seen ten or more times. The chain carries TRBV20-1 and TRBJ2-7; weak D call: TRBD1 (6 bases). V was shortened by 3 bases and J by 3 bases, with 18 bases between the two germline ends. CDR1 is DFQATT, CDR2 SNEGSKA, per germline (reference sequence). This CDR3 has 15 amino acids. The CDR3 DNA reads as TGCAGTGCTAGTCCCTTGACAGGTCAGAGCTACGAGCAGTACTTC. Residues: CSASPLTGQSYEQYF.

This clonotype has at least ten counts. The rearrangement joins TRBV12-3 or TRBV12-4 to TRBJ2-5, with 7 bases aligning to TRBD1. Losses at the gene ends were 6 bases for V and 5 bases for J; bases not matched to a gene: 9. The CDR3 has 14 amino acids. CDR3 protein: CASRTGSRSETQYF. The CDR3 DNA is TGTGCCAGCAGGACAGGGTCCCGATCTGAGACCCAGTACTTC.

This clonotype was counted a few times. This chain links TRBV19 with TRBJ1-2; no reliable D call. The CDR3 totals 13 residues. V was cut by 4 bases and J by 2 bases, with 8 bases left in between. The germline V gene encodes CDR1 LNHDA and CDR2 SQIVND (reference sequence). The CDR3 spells CASSTTRNYGYTF. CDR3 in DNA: TGTGCCAGTAGTACAACAAGAAACTATGGCTACACCTTC. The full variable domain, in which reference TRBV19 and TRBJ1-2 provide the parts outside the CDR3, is DGGITQSPKYLFRKEGQNVTLSCEQNLNHDAMYWYRQDPGQGLRLIYYSQIVNDFQKGDIAEGYSVSREKKESFPLTVTSAQKNPTAFYLCASSTTRNYGYTFGSGTRLTVV.

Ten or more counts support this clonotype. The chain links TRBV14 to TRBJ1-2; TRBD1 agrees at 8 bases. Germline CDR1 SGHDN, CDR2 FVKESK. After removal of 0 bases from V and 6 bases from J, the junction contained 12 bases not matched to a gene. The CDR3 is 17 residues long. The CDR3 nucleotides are TGTGCCAGCAGCCAAGATCACCGGCAGGGGGCTCGGGATGGCTACACCTTC. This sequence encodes CASSQDHRQGARDGYTF.

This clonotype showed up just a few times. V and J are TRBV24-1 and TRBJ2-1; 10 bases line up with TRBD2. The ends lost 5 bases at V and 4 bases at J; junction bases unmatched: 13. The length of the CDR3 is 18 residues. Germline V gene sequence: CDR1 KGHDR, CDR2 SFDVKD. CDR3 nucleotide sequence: TGTGCCACCAGTGGGGCTAGCGGGAGTTCTCCCTTTTACAATGAGCAGTTCTTC. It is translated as CATSGASGSSPFYNEQFF.

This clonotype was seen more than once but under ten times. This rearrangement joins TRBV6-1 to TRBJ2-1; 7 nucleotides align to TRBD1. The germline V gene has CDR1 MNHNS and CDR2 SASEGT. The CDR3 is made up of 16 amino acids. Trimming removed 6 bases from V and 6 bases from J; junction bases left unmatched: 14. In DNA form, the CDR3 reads TGTGCCAGCAGCCCACTACACAGGGGTCGGGTCAATGAGCAGTTCTTC. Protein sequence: CASSPLHRGRVNEQFF.